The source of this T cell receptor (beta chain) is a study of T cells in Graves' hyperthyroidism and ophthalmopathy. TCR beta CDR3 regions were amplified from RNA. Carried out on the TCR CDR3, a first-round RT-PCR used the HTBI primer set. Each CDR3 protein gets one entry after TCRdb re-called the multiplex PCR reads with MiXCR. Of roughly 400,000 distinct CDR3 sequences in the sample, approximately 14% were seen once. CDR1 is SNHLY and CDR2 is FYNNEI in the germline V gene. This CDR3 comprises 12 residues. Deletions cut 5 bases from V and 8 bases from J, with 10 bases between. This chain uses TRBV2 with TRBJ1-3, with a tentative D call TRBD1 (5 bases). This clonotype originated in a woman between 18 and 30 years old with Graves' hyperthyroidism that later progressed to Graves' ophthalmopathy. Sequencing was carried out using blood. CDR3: CASSREGYTIYF. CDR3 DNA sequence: TGTGCCAGCAGTCGGGAGGGGTACACCATATATTTT.